Sequencing of this TCR beta chain was carried out in a study of cytomegalovirus exposure and HLA in healthy donors. Germline V gene data show CDR1 as SGHTA and CDR2 as FQGNSA. The CDR3 sequence is 15 residues long. The V gene end was trimmed by 5 bases and the J gene end by 7 bases; junction bases not matched to a gene: 10. Overall study results and limits: Sequences of the TCR beta chain were said to predict the HLA-A and HLA-B alleles of most subjects accurately. Roughly even sequencing depth across donors was the assumption behind the presence/absence analyses.

The PCR contained 60 Vbeta and 13 Jbeta primers. Generated by immunoSEQ multiplex PCR, the TCRdb table keeps only in-frame clones and is missing some. Found here are approximately 150,000 clones, around 82% of them singletons; the top ten hold about 2.5%. This clone was detected only once. The antigen remains unidentified. V is TRBV7-2 and J is TRBJ1-2, with 10 bases fitting TRBD1. The sequence derives from a woman in her late teens or twenties in good health and CMV-seropositive. The sequenced sample was PBMCs. CDR3 region: CASSPRQGAPGGYTF. CDR3 bases: TGTGCCAGCAGCCCGCGACAGGGGGCGCCGGGTGGCTACACCTTC.